This entry features one T cell receptor (beta chain) sequence. The record originates from a study of cytomegalovirus exposure and HLA in healthy donors. Clones were sequenced by immunoSEQ multiplex PCR, and TCRdb holds only the in-frame ones, with some missing. The table records 300,000 to 450,000 clones, around 86% of them present only once. The CDR3 length is 14 residues. J gave up 7 bases and V 2 bases, and 7 bases lay outside the gene matches. The germline gives CDR1 SGHVS, CDR2 FQNEAQ. This receptor was identified in a woman aged 18-29 years in good health and CMV-seronegative. The source material was PBMCs. This chain joins TRBV7-8 and TRBJ1-2; 7 nucleotides match TRBD1. As DNA, the CDR3 is TGTGCCAGCAGCTTACTAGGGGGCCAGGGTGGCTACACCTTC. Protein sequence: CASSLLGGQGGYTF.